The rows below give T cell receptor beta chains drawn from one sample of a study of cytomegalovirus exposure and HLA in healthy donors. The data were produced by immunoSEQ multiplex PCR, yet TCRdb's version contains in-frame clones alone and is incomplete. The sample contains some 140,000 clones, 73% of which appear only once. The sequenced sample consisted of PBMCs. These receptors came from a middle-aged woman in good health and CMV-seronegative. Each CDR3 is given with its conserved first and last residue. Fields, in order: clone size, V gene, D gene, J gene, CDR3 protein, CDR3 DNA. A D gene is named only where the DNA matches it firmly. Rows give clone size only sometimes, using once, few, many, or a class for an expanded clone.

NA	TRBV7-8	TRBD1	TRBJ1-1	CASSLTGGNTEAFF	TGTGCCAGCAGCTTGACAGGGGGAAACACTGAAGCTTTCTTT
NA	TRBV5-4	TRBD2	TRBJ2-1	CASSLETSGNNEQFF	TGTGCCAGCAGCTTGGAGACTAGCGGAAACAATGAGCAGTTCTTC
NA	TRBV28	NA	TRBJ2-2	CASGGASLNTGELFF	TGTGCCAGCGGGGGGGCAAGTCTTAACACCGGGGAGCTGTTTTTT
NA	TRBV10-3	NA	TRBJ1-6	CAISESDAGRGPFHF	TGTGCCATCAGTGAGTCGGACGCAGGCAGGGGACCCTTCCACTTT
NA	TRBV19	TRBD1	TRBJ2-1	CASSKPGQGSNEQFF	TGTGCCAGTAGTAAACCGGGACAGGGTAGCAATGAGCAGTTCTTC
NA	TRBV5-1	NA	TRBJ2-5	CASSLNRAAETQYF	TGCGCCAGCAGCTTAAACAGGGCGGCGGAGACCCAGTACTTC
NA	TRBV7-9	NA	TRBJ1-1	CASSLSWRRTEAFF	TGTGCCAGCAGCTTATCCTGGAGAAGGACTGAAGCTTTCTTT
NA	TRBV6-1	TRBD1	TRBJ1-2	CASSEGQVRYTF	TGTGCCAGCAGTGAGGGACAGGTGAGATACACCTTC
NA	TRBV10-3	TRBD2	TRBJ2-2	CAISGTSGGTGGELFF	TGTGCCATCAGTGGAACTAGCGGGGGGACTGGCGGGGAGCTGTTTTTT
NA	TRBV9	NA	TRBJ2-1	CASSVVATAYNEQFF	TGTGCCAGCAGCGTAGTAGCGACTGCCTACAATGAGCAGTTCTTC
few	TRBV2	NA	TRBJ1-6	CASSGDFNSPLHF	TGTGCCAGCAGTGGAGACTTTAATTCACCCCTCCACTTT